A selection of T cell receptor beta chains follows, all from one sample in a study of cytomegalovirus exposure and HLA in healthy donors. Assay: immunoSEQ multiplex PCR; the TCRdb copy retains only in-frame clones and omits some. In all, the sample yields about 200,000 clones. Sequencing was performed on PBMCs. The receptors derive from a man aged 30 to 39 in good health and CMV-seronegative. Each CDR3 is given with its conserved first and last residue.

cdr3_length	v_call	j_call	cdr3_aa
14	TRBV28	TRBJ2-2	CASSLSGRAGELFF
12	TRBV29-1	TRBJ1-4	CSVVGRGKKLFF
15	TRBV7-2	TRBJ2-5	CASSFKIRGGETQYF
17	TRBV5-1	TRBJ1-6	CASSLADRAGRGSPLHF
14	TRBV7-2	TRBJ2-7	CASTLGTGAYEQYF
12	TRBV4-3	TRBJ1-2	CASSQDRGGYTF
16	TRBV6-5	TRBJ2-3	CASSSPSSRGTDTQYF
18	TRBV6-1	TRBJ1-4	CASSEGGTGGRANEKLFF
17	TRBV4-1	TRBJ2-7	CASSQKEGQGASYEQYF
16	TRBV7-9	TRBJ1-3	CASSRDRGVTGNTIYF
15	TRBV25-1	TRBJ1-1	CASSGQGRMNTEAFF
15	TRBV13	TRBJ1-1	CASSFGRGSNTEAFF
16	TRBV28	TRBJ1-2	CASSTPGSGRGYGYTF
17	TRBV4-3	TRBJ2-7	CASSQEGGGGAAYEQYF
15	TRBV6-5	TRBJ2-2	CASSLNGQGGGELFF
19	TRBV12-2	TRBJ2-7	CASRSPGTSGCPPNYEQYF
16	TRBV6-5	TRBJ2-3	CASSYSGGRALDTQYF
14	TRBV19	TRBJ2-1	CASREDRAYNEQFF
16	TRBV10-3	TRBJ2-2	CAISGGTSYDTGELFF
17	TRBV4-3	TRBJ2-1	CASSHRISGGPYNEQFF
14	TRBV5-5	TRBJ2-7	CASSLAGGSYEQYF
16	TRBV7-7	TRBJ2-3	CASSLGLAGAPDTQYF
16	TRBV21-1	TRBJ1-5	CASSKAQGTSNQPQHF
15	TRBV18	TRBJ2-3	CASSPPGTGGDTQYF
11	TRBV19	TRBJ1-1	CASNRNTEAFF
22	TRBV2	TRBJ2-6	CASTSNTGTGGGYWSGANVLTF
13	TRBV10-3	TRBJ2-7	CAISEPPVREQYF
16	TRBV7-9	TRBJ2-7	CASSPRGGLAAYEQYF
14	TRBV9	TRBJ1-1	CASSGLGGATEAFF
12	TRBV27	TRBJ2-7	CAPGGDCDEQYF
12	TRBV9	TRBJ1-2	CASTGLLYGYTF
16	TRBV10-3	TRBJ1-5	CAISESATDSNQPQHF
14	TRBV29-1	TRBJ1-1	CSVDGGWENTEAFF
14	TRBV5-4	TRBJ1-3	CASSFSRGGNTIYF
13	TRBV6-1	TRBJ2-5	CASQRQDQETQYF
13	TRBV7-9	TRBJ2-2	CASYDRLSGELFF
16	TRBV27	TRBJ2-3	CASGRSWDFSTDTQYF
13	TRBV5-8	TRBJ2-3	CASSLGGPDTQYF
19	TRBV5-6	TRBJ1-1	CASSLASHRPGSEDTEAFF
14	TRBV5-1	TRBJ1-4	CASSLGEANEKLFF
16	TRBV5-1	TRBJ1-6	CASSLAAGARNSPLHF
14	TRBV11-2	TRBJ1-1	CASRLQGAGGEAFF
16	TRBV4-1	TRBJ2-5	CASSPETGLDGETQYF